A selection of T cell receptor beta chains follows, all from one sample in a study of T cell changes during pregnancy in multiple sclerosis. Some clones are missing from TCRdb's copy, which holds only in-frame ones; the method was immunoSEQ multiplex PCR. The profile shows tens of thousands of clones, 92% of them singletons. Sequencing was performed on CD4+ T cells from peripheral blood mononuclear cells, taken after pregnancy. Source of these receptors: a female donor with multiple sclerosis, enrolled in a pregnancy study. Each CDR3 is given with its conserved first and last residue. The D gene is left open where the match is weak. Only some rows state a clone size, as once, few, many or a class for expanded clones.

TRBJ1-2,-,TRBV7-3,TRBD1,CASRLTGGGDGYTF,TGTGCCAGCAGGCTGACAGGGGGCGGGGATGGCTACACCTTC
TRBJ2-7,-,TRBV18,-,CASSPQQGSSYEQYF,TGTGCCAGCTCACCCCAGCAGGGAAGCTCCTACGAGCAGTACTTC
TRBJ1-3,-,TRBV19,-,CASSILPGLLNTIYF,TGTGCCAGTAGTATCCTCCCGGGTTTACTCAACACCATATATTTT
TRBJ1-2,many,TRBV29-1,-,CSVAVGLRRTF,TGCAGCGTTGCGGTCGGCCTCAGGAGGACCTTC
TRBJ1-1,-,TRBV6-6,-,CASSYEATEAFF,TGTGCCAGCAGTTATGAGGCGACTGAAGCTTTCTTT
TRBJ2-5,-,TRBV19,-,CASSSQYQETQYF,TGTGCCAGTAGCTCCCAGTACCAAGAGACCCAGTACTTC
TRBJ2-3,-,TRBV5-1,TRBD2,CASSLSGTSVGLAQYF,TGCGCCAGCAGCTTGTCCGGGACTAGCGTGGGGTTGGCGCAGTATTTT
TRBJ1-5,-,TRBV6-6,TRBD1,CASSLTGLRGQPQHF,TGTGCCAGCAGTTTGACAGGGCTTAGAGGACAGCCCCAGCATTTT
TRBJ2-3,-,TRBV7-2,TRBD1,CASSDKRDRTRDTQYF,TGTGCCAGCAGCGACAAAAGGGACAGGACGAGAGATACGCAGTATTTT
TRBJ1-1,-,TRBV18,TRBD1,CASYGTATTAEAFF,TGTGCCAGCTATGGGACAGCTACCACTGCTGAAGCTTTCTTT
TRBJ2-5,-,TRBV7-6,TRBD1,CASSPATGIQETQYF,TGTGCCAGCAGTCCCGCGACAGGGATCCAAGAGACCCAGTACTTC
TRBJ2-1,-,TRBV10-3,-,CAISVLGRDNEQFF,TGTGCCATCAGTGTCCTAGGGCGGGACAATGAGCAGTTCTTC
TRBJ2-3,-,TRBV7-2,TRBD2,CASSSRGGDTQYF,TGTGCCAGCAGCTCCCGGGGGGGTGATACGCAGTATTTT
TRBJ2-6,-,TRBV27,-,CASSFLGEAGANVLTF,TGTGCCAGCAGTTTCCTAGGGGAGGCTGGGGCCAACGTCCTGACTTTC
TRBJ2-4,-,TRBV9,-,CASSPLRVSYSRIQYF,TGTGCCAGCAGCCCCCTCCGGGTCTCATATTCCAGAATTCAGTACTTC
TRBJ1-2,-,TRBV5-4,-,CASSPSNRVGDGYTF,TGTGCCAGCAGCCCATCGAACAGGGTCGGTGATGGCTACACCTTC
TRBJ1-2,-,TRBV4-3,TRBD1,CASSQEGQGTGYTF,TGCGCCAGCAGCCAAGAGGGACAGGGAACTGGCTACACCTTC
TRBJ1-3,-,TRBV7-9,-,CASSLDRQGNTIYF,TGTGCCAGCAGCTTAGACCGGCAGGGGAACACCATATATTTT
TRBJ2-1,once,TRBV13,-,CASSFPRGEQFF,TGTGCCAGCAGCTTCCCCCGAGGTGAGCAGTTCTTC
TRBJ1-2,-,TRBV7-6,TRBD1,CASSLGQGANYGYTF,TGTGCCAGCAGCTTAGGACAGGGGGCAAACTATGGCTACACCTTC
TRBJ2-1,-,TRBV7-8,-,CASSLSRGGWHNEQFF,TGTGCCAGCAGCTTATCCCGCGGAGGATGGCACAATGAGCAGTTCTTC
TRBJ1-6,-,TRBV9,-,CASSVKSDNSPLHF,TGTGCCAGCAGCGTGAAGTCAGATAATTCACCCCTCCACTTT
TRBJ2-7,-,TRBV7-8,TRBD2,CASSLGLAGAYEQYF,TGTGCCAGCAGCTTAGGACTAGCGGGGGCCTACGAGCAGTACTTC
TRBJ2-7,-,TRBV5-6,-,CASSLGELRMIKYEQYF,TGTGCCAGCAGCTTGGGGGAGCTCAGAATGATTAAATACGAGCAGTACTTC
TRBJ1-1,once,TRBV11-1,-,CASSSYRARGAEAFF,TGTGCCAGCAGCTCCTACAGGGCGAGAGGAGCTGAAGCTTTCTTT
TRBJ2-1,-,TRBV18,-,CASSPDRPGSYNEQFF,TGTGCCAGCTCACCCGACAGGCCAGGCTCCTACAATGAGCAGTTCTTC
TRBJ1-6,-,TRBV6-5,-,CAIRSSYNSPLHF,TGTGCCATAAGGAGCTCCTATAATTCACCCCTCCACTTT
TRBJ1-1,once,TRBV6-5,TRBD1,CASSYRTGEAFF,TGTGCCAGCAGTTACCGGACAGGTGAAGCTTTCTTT
TRBJ1-2,-,TRBV7-2,-,CASSLEGRRAPYGYTF,TGTGCCAGCAGCTTAGAGGGCAGGCGGGCCCCCTATGGCTACACCTTC
TRBJ1-6,-,TRBV7-8,-,CASSLVSWVGQSSYNSPLHF,TGTGCCAGCAGCTTAGTTTCATGGGTGGGGCAGAGCTCCTATAATTCACCCCTCCACTTT
TRBJ2-1,-,TRBV18,-,CASSRLGGDYNEQFF,TGTGCCAGCTCACGGCTCGGCGGAGACTACAATGAGCAGTTCTTC
TRBJ2-7,-,TRBV6-5,-,CASSSNRDHEQYF,TGTGCCAGCAGTTCAAACAGGGACCACGAGCAGTACTTC
TRBJ2-1,-,TRBV9,TRBD2,CASTKAGALYNEQFF,TGTGCCAGCACTAAAGCGGGGGCCCTGTACAATGAGCAGTTCTTC
TRBJ1-2,-,TRBV5-6,-,CASSRTGNYGYTF,TGTGCCAGCAGCCGAACAGGGAACTATGGCTACACCTTC
TRBJ2-5,-,TRBV6-6,-,CASSLSWTPTETQYF,TGTGCCAGCAGTCTATCCTGGACTCCAACAGAGACCCAGTACTTC
TRBJ2-3,-,TRBV7-2,TRBD2,CASSSQRGGPGTPDTQYF,TGTGCCAGCAGCTCCCAACGCGGGGGGCCGGGGACCCCAGATACGCAGTATTTT
TRBJ1-1,-,TRBV19,-,CASRLQGLNTEAFF,TGTGCCAGTAGGCTACAGGGCCTGAACACTGAAGCTTTCTTT
TRBJ1-1,-,TRBV7-6,-,CASSPPAGWAFF,TGTGCCAGCAGCCCCCCGGCAGGCTGGGCTTTCTTT
TRBJ2-7,-,TRBV7-2,TRBD1,CASSWVQGAYEQYF,TGTGCCAGCAGCTGGGTTCAGGGGGCCTACGAGCAGTACTTC
TRBJ1-1,-,TRBV7-3,-,CASSLMGGITEAFF,TGTGCCAGCAGCTTAATGGGGGGGATCACTGAAGCTTTCTTT
TRBJ1-6,few,TRBV6-5,-,CASSPGLFVTLHF,TGTGCCAGCAGCCCGGGGTTGTTCGTAACCCTCCACTTT
TRBJ1-2,-,TRBV6-6,-,CASIESGTKWDGYTF,TGTGCCAGCATCGAATCCGGGACTAAATGGGATGGCTACACCTTC
TRBJ1-1,-,TRBV19,-,CASSIAAGYTEAFF,TGTGCCAGTAGTATAGCGGCAGGGTACACTGAAGCTTTCTTT
TRBJ1-4,-,TRBV19,-,CASSWAATNEKLFF,TGTGCCAGTAGCTGGGCTGCAACTAATGAAAAACTGTTTTTT
TRBJ2-1,-,TRBV9,TRBD1,CASSVDLWQGANNEQFF,TGTGCCAGCAGCGTAGACCTTTGGCAGGGGGCAAACAATGAGCAGTTCTTC
TRBJ1-4,once,TRBV6-4,TRBD1,CASPIRDSHSTNEKLFF,TGTGCCAGTCCAATCCGGGACAGCCATTCAACTAATGAAAAACTGTTTTTT
TRBJ2-5,-,TRBV4-2,-,CASSRRAGGRQETQYF,TGTGCCAGCAGCCGTAGGGCCGGGGGGCGCCAAGAGACCCAGTACTTC
TRBJ1-2,-,TRBV14,-,CASSRELYGYTF,TGTGCCAGCAGCCGAGAACTTTATGGCTACACCTTC
TRBJ2-4,-,TRBV6-1,-,CASSEDLSKNIQYF,TGTGCCAGCAGTGAAGATCTGAGCAAAAACATTCAGTACTTC
TRBJ2-1,-,TRBV5-5,TRBD1,CASSRGQGVDREQFF,TGTGCCAGCTCCCGGGGACAGGGGGTTGATCGTGAGCAGTTCTTC
TRBJ2-1,-,TRBV7-2,-,CASSLVGLSSYNEQFF,TGTGCCAGCAGCTTAGTGGGACTCAGCTCCTACAATGAGCAGTTCTTC
TRBJ1-4,-,TRBV19,-,CASSILAQYRVKLFF,TGTGCCAGTAGTATACTCGCCCAGTACAGGGTCAAACTGTTTTTT
TRBJ2-1,once,TRBV5-1,-,CASSLGLYNEQFF,TGCGCCAGCAGCCTGGGACTTTACAATGAGCAGTTCTTC
TRBJ2-1,-,TRBV7-2,-,CASSDSRSREQFF,TGTGCCAGCAGCGATAGCAGATCCCGTGAGCAGTTCTTC
TRBJ1-5,-,TRBV6-5,-,CASKRQDNQPQHF,TGTGCCAGCAAGAGACAGGACAATCAGCCCCAGCATTTT